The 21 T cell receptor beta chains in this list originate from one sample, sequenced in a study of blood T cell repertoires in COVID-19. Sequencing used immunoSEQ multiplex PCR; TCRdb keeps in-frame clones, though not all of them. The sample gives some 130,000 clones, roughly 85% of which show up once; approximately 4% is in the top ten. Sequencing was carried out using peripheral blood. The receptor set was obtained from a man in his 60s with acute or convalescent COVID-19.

The CDR3 sequence is CASSGGGSYNEQFF. The CDR3 nucleotides read TGCGCCAGCAGCGGGGGAGGATCCTACAATGAGCAGTTCTTC. The J gene is TRBJ2-1, the V gene TRBV5-1, with D possibly matching TRBD2 (6 bases). CDR1 and CDR2 (germline): SGHRS, YFSETQ. The CDR3 contains 14 residues. V was pared by 4 bases and J by 1 base, with 9 bases between.

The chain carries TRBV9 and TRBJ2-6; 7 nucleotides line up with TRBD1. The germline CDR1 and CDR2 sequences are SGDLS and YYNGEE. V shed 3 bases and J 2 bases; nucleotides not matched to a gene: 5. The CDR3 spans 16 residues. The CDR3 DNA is TGTGCCAGCAGCGCCCGACAGGGTGCTGGGGCCAACGTCCTGACTTTC. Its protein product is CASSARQGAGANVLTF.

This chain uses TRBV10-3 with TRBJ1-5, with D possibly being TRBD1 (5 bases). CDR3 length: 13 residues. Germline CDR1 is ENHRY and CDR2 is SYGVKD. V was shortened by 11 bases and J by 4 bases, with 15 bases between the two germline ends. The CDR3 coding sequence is TGTGCCGGGGCCCCTGGGGGGAATCAGCCCCAGCATTTT. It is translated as CAGAPGGNQPQHF.

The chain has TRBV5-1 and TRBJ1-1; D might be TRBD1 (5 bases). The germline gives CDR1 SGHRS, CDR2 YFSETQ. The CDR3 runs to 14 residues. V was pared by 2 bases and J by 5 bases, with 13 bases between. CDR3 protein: CASSFLIGGTEAFF. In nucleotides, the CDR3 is TGCGCCAGCAGCTTTTTGATCGGGGGAACTGAAGCTTTCTTT.

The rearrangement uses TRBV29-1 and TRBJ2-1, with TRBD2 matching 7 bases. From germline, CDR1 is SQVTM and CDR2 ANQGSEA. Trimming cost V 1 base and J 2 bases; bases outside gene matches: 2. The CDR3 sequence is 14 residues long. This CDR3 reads CSVEAGTTYNEQFF. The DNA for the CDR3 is TGCAGCGTTGAAGCCGGGACTACCTACAATGAGCAGTTCTTC.

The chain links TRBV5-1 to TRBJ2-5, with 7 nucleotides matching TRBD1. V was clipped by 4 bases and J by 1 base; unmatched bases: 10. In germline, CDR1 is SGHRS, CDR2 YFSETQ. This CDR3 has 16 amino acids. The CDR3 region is CASSRDPDRAQETQYF. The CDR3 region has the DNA TGCGCCAGCAGCCGCGATCCCGACAGGGCCCAAGAGACCCAGTACTTC.

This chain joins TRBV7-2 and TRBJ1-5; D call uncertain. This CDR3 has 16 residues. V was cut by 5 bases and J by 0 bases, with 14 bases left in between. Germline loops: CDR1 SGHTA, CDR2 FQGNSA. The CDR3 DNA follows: TGTGCCAGCAGCCCCCAACTCCGCAATAGCAATCAGCCCCAGCATTTT. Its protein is CASSPQLRNSNQPQHF.

In nucleotides, the CDR3 is TGTGCCAGCAGCTTTGGAGATAGTAATTCACCCCTCCACTTT. Translated: CASSFGDSNSPLHF. The chain employs TRBV7-9 and TRBJ1-6; D is unresolved. CDR1 is SEHNR, CDR2 FQNEAQ, per germline (reference sequence). The CDR3 runs 14 residues. The V end lost 3 bases, the J end lost 6 bases, and 9 bases lay between the germline ends.

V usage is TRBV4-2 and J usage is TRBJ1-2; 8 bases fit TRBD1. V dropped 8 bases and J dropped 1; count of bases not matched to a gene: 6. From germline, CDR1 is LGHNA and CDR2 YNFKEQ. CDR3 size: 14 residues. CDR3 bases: TGTGCCAGCCAGAACAGGGGGGGTAACTATGGCTACACCTTC. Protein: CASQNRGGNYGYTF.

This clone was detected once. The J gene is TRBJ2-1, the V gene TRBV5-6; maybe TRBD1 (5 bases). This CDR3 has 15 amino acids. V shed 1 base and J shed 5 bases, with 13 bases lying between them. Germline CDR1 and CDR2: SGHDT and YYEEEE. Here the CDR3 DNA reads TGTGCCAGCAGCTTGCTAGGGGTGGGAAACAATGAGCAGTTCTTC. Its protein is CASSLLGVGNNEQFF.

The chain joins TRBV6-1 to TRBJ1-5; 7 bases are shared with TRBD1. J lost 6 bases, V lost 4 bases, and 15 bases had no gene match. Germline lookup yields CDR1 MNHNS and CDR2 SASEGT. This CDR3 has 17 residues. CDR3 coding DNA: TGTGCCAGCAGTGGACAGACAGGGACCGCCGGCGGTCAGCCCCAGCATTTT. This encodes CASSGQTGTAGGQPQHF.

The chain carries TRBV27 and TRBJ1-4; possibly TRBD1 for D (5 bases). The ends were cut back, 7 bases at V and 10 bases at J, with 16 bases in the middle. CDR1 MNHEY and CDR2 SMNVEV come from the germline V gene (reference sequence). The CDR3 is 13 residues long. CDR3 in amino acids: CASKPAGHGKLFF. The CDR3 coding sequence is TGTGCCAGCAAACCGGCGGGGCACGGAAAACTGTTTTTT.

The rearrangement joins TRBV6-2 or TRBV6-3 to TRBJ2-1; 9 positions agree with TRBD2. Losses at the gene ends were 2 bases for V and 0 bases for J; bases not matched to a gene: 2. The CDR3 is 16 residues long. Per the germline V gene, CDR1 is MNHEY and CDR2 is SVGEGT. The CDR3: CASSYLSGSSYNEQFF. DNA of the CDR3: TGTGCCAGCAGTTACCTTAGCGGGAGCTCCTACAATGAGCAGTTCTTC.

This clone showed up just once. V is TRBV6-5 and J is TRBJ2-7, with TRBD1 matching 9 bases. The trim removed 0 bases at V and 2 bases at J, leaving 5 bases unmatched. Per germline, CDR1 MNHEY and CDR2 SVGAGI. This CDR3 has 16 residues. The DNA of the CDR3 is TGTGCCAGCAGTTACTCAGGGGACAGGGTAACCTACGAGCAGTACTTC. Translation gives CASSYSGDRVTYEQYF.

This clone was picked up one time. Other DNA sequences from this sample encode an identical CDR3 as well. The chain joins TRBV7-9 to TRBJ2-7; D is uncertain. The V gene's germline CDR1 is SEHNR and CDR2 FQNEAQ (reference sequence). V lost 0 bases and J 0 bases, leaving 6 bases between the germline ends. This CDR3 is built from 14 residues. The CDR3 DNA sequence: TGTGCCAGCAGCTTAGCGGGCAGCTCCTACGAGCAGTACTTC. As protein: CASSLAGSSYEQYF.

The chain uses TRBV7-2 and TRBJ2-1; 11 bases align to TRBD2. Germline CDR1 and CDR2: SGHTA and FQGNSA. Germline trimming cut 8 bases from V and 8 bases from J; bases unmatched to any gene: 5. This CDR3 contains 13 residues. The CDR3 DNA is TGTGCCAGCGCACTAGCGGGAGCGGATGAGCAGTTCTTC. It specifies CASALAGADEQFF.

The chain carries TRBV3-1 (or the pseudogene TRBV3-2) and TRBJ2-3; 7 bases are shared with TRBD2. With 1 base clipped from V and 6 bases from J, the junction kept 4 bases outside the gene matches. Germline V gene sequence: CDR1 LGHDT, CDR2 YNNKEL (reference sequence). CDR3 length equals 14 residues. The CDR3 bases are TGTGCCAGCAGCCAAGGCGCGGGAGAGGATACGCAGTATTTT. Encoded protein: CASSQGAGEDTQYF.

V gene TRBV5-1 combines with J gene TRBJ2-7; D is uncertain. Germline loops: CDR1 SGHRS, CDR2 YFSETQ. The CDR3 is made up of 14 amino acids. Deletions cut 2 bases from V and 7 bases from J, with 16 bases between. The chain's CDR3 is CASSFDARSREQYF. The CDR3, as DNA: TGCGCCAGCAGCTTTGACGCGAGATCGAGGGAGCAGTACTTC.

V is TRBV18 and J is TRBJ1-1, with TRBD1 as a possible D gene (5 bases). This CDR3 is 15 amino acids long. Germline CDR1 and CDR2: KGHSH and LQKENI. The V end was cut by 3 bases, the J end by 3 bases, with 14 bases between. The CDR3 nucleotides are TGTGCCAGCTCACCGCTCCCGGGAGGGGACACTGAAGCTTTCTTT. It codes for CASSPLPGGDTEAFF.

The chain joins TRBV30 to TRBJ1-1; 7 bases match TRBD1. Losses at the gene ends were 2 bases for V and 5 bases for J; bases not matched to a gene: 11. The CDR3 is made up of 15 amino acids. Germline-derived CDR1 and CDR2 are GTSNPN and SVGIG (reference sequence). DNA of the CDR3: TGTGCCTGGAGTTTACAGGGGATTCGGGGGACTGAAGCTTTCTTT. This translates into CAWSLQGIRGTEAFF.

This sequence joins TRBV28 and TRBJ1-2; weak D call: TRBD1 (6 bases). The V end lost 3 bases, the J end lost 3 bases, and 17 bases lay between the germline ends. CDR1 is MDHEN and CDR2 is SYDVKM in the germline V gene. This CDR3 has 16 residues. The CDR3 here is CASSFPQVAGDYGYTF. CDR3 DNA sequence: TGTGCCAGCAGTTTTCCTCAAGTGGCAGGGGACTATGGCTACACCTTC.